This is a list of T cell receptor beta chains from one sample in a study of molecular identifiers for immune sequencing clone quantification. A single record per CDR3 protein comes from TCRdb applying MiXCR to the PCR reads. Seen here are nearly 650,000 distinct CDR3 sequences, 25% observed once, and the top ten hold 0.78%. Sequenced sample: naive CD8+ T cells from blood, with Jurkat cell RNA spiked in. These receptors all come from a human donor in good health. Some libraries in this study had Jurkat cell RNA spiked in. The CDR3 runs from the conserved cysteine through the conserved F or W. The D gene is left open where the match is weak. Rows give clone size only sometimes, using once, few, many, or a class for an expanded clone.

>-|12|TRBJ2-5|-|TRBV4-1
CASSQGGQTQYF
TGCGCCAGCAGCCAAGGGGGCCAGACCCAGTACTTC
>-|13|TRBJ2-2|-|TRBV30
CAWTRSVTGELFF
TGTGCCTGGACACGGAGCGTCACCGGGGAGCTGTTTTTT
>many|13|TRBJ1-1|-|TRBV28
CASSDLRNTEAFF
TGTGCCAGCAGTGATCTAAGAAACACTGAAGCTTTCTTT
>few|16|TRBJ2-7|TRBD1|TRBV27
CASSLPPGQGVYEQYF
TGTGCCAGCAGTTTACCGCCGGGACAGGGGGTTTACGAGCAGTACTTC
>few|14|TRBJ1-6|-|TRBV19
CASSIGESSSPLHF
TGTGCCAGTAGTATTGGAGAATCGAGTTCACCCCTCCACTTT
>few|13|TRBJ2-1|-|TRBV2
CASSEALHPCLFF
TGTGCCAGCAGTGAAGCGCTCCACCCGTGTTTGTTCTTC
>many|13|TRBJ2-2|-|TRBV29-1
CSARRDNTGELFF
TGCAGCGCCCGCCGGGACAACACCGGGGAGCTGTTTTTT
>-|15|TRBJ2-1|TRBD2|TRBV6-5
CASSYSAGGPHAQFF
TGTGCCAGCAGTTACTCCGCGGGGGGCCCGCATGCGCAGTTCTTC
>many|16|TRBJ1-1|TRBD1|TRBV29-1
CSVDNRGPFMNTEAFF
TGCAGCGTTGATAACAGGGGGCCCTTCATGAACACTGAAGCTTTCTTT
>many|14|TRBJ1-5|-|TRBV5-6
CASSLWGGRQPQHF
TGTGCCAGCAGCTTGTGGGGGGGCCGTCAGCCCCAGCATTTT
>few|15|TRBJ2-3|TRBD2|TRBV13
CASSFPAGGTDTQYF
TGTGCCAGCAGCTTCCCAGCGGGAGGCACAGATACGCAGTATTTT
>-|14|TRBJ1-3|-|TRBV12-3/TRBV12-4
CASGRTDLGNTIYF
TGTGCCAGCGGGCGGACAGATCTAGGAAACACCATATATTTT
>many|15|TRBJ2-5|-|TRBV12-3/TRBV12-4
CASSLGPGDQETQYF
TGTGCCAGCAGTTTAGGTCCAGGAGACCAAGAGACCCAGTACTTC
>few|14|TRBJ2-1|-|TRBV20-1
CSAKLAEGFGEQFF
TGCAGTGCAAAACTAGCAGAGGGCTTTGGGGAGCAGTTCTTC
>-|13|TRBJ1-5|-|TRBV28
CASSRDDNQPQHF
TGTGCCAGCAGCCGGGACGACAATCAGCCCCAGCATTTT
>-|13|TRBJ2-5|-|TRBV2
CASSDDRSYAQYF
TGTGCCAGCAGTGATGACAGGTCCTACGCGCAGTACTTC
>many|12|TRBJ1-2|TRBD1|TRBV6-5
CASRGQGPGYTF
TGTGCCAGCAGGGGACAGGGGCCTGGCTACACCTTC
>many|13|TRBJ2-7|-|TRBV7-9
CASTVTSGVEQYF
TGTGCCAGCACGGTCACCTCAGGGGTCGAGCAGTACTTC
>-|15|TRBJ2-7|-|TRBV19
CASSIDNTGFYEQYF
TGTGCCAGTAGTATAGACAACACAGGGTTCTACGAGCAGTACTTC
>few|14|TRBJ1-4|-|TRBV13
CASSSTGTGEKLFF
TGTGCCAGCAGCTCAACCGGGACGGGTGAAAAACTGTTTTTT
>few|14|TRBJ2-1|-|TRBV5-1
CASSLDVGYNEQFF
TGCGCCAGCAGCTTAGATGTCGGTTACAATGAGCAGTTCTTC
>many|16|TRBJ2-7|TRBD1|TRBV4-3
CASSPSITGGSYEQYF
TGCGCCAGCAGCCCCAGCATAACAGGGGGCTCCTACGAGCAGTACTTC
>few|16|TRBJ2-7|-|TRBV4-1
CASSQDRGEGAYEQYF
TGCGCCAGCAGCCAAGACCGGGGAGAAGGCGCCTACGAGCAGTACTTC
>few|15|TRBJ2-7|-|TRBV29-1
CSVEDPGGGTYEQYF
TGCAGCGTTGAAGATCCGGGTGGGGGAACCTACGAGCAGTACTTC
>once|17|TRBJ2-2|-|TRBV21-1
CASSRQEAGATTGELFF
TGTGCCAGCAGCCGCCAGGAGGCGGGGGCGACCACCGGGGAGCTGTTTTTT
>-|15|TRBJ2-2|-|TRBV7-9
CASSYRQENTGELFF
TGTGCCAGCAGCTATCGACAGGAGAACACCGGGGAGCTGTTTTTT
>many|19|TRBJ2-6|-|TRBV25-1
CASSEYRAKNSSGANVLTF
TGTGCCAGCAGTGAATATAGGGCTAAAAATAGCTCTGGGGCCAACGTCCTGACTTTC
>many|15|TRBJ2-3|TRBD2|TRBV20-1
CSADQSLAGTDTQYF
TGCAGTGCCGACCAGAGTCTAGCGGGCACAGATACGCAGTATTTT
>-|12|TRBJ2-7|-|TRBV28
CVSSSPGDEQYF
TGTGTCAGCAGTTCCCCCGGGGATGAGCAGTACTTC
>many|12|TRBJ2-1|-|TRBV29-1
CSVEGLGIEQFF
TGCAGCGTTGAGGGTCTAGGCATTGAGCAGTTCTTC
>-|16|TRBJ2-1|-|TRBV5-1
CASSSEPGPSYNEQFF
TGCGCCAGCAGCTCCGAACCGGGACCCTCCTACAATGAGCAGTTCTTC
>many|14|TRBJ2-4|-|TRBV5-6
CASSMGYPGNIQYF
TGTGCCAGCAGCATGGGGTATCCTGGAAACATTCAGTACTTC
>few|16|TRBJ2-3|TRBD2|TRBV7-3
CASSSPLSGSTDTQYF
TGTGCCAGCAGCTCCCCCCTTAGCGGGAGTACAGATACGCAGTATTTT
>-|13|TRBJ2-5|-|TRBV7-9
CASSPPYPETQYF
TGTGCCAGCAGCCCACCCTATCCAGAGACCCAGTACTTC
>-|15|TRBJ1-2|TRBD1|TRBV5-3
CASSLRGTGSYGYTF
TGTGCCAGCAGCTTGCGGGGGACAGGCTCCTATGGCTACACCTTC
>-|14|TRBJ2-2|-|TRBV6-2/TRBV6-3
CASSYRPSTGELFF
TGTGCCAGCAGTTACCGGCCCAGCACCGGGGAGCTGTTTTTT
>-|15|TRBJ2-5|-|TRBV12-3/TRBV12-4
CASSALRGRGETQYF
TGTGCCAGCAGTGCGCTGAGGGGGCGGGGGGAGACCCAGTACTTC
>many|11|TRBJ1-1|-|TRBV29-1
CSVPRGTEAFF
TGCAGCGTTCCTCGGGGCACTGAAGCTTTCTTT
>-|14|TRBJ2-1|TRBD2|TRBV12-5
CASGGTSGSDEQFF
TGTGCTAGTGGCGGGACTAGCGGGAGCGATGAGCAGTTCTTC
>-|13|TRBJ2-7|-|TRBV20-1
CSARDLQSNEQYF
TGCAGTGCTAGAGACCTCCAGAGTAACGAGCAGTACTTC
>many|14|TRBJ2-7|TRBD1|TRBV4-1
CASSQDEQGDEQYF
TGCGCCAGCAGCCAAGACGAACAGGGGGACGAGCAGTACTTC
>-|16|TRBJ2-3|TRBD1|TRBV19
CASSGSTGPITDTQYF
TGTGCCAGTAGTGGCTCGACAGGGCCAATCACAGATACGCAGTATTTT
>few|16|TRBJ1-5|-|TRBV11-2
CASSPSPGIVNQPQHF
TGTGCCAGCAGCCCCAGCCCGGGAATCGTAAATCAGCCCCAGCATTTT
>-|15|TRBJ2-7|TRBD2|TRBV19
CASSIGVASGYEQCF
TGTGCCAGTAGTATAGGAGTCGCTAGCGGGTACGAGCAGTGCTTC
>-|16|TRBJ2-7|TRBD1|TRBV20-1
CSARDDRGSFRYEQYF
TGCAGTGCTAGAGATGACAGGGGTTCGTTTCGATACGAGCAGTACTTC
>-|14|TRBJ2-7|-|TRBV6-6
CASSPYGESHEQYF
TGTGCCAGCAGCCCCTACGGGGAGTCCCACGAGCAGTACTTC
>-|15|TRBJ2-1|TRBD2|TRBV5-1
CASSSTGTSENEQFF
TGCGCCAGCAGCTCTACCGGGACTAGCGAGAATGAGCAGTTCTTC
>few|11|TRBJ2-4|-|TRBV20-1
CSARQGTIQYF
TGCAGTGCTAGACAGGGAACCATTCAGTACTTC
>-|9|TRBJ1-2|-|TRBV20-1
CSADAGYTF
TGCAGTGCCGATGCAGGCTACACCTTC
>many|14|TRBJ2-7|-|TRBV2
CASSEWLGNYEQYF
TGTGCCAGCAGTGAATGGCTAGGGAACTACGAGCAGTACTTC
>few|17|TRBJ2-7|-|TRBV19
CASSTHLWGERAYEQYF
TGTGCCAGTAGTACACATCTTTGGGGAGAGAGGGCCTACGAGCAGTACTTC
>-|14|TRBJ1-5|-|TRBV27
CASSQKGFNQPQHF
TGTGCCAGCAGTCAAAAGGGGTTCAATCAGCCCCAGCATTTT